The next 28 T cell receptor beta chains were all read from a single sample in a study of T cells in Graves' hyperthyroidism and ophthalmopathy (dated by TCRdb to the late 2010s). The method was multiplex PCR. Instrument used: Illumina HiSeq 2000. The TCR beta CDR3 regions were amplified from RNA transcripts. The first round of RT-PCR for the TCR CDR3 was performed with the HTBI primer set and the Qiagen OneStep RT-PCR kit. TCRdb reprocessing: public reads trimmed at Q25 with fastp, clones called with MiXCR, in-frame beta chains kept. Each CDR3 protein appears once, grouped with its most common genes and DNA. The table for this sample lists 250,000 to 300,000 distinct CDR3 sequences; 10% to 15% of them were counted only once. Jointly, the top ten make up 7.8% of the sample. Sequenced sample: blood. The receptors were gathered from a woman aged 25 to 45 with Graves' hyperthyroidism that later progressed to Graves' ophthalmopathy.

This clonotype has at least ten counts. J is TRBJ1-5 and V is TRBV28; 7 positions agree with TRBD1. Trimming cost V 5 bases and J 3 bases; bases outside gene matches: 19. CDR3 length: 19 residues. The germline V gene encodes CDR1 MDHEN and CDR2 SYDVKM. CDR3 sequence: CASSETGQWETRSNQPQHF. The CDR3 DNA is TGTGCCAGCAGTGAGACGGGACAGTGGGAGACCCGCTCCAATCAGCCCCAGCATTTT.

The chain's CDR3 is CASSSETDFLETQYF. In nucleotides, the CDR3 is TGTGCCAGCAGTTCTGAGACAGACTTCCTGGAGACCCAGTACTTC. The genes are TRBV2 and TRBJ2-5; a weak D match, TRBD1 (5 bases). Trimming removed 5 bases from V and 5 bases from J, with 18 bases in between. The germline V gene has CDR1 SNHLY and CDR2 FYNNEI. CDR3 length: 15 residues.

In this sample, this clonotype turned up many times. This chain links TRBV11-2 with TRBJ2-7; D could derive from TRBD1 or TRBD2 (5 bases each). The V gene lost 5 bases and the J gene lost 2 bases, with 13 bases spanning the gap. Germline values: CDR1 SGHAT, CDR2 FQNNGV. This CDR3 spans 14 amino acids. CDR3 DNA sequence: TGTGCCAGCAGCCCTGGGACCGCCCCCTACGAGCAGTACTTC. Translation: CASSPGTAPYEQYF.

This clonotype occurred many times. The rearrangement uses TRBV20-1 and TRBJ2-5, with D possibly being TRBD1 or TRBD2 (6 bases each). The CDR3 is 11 residues long. Trimming took off 6 bases at V and 9 bases at J, with 14 bases between the two ends. Germline CDR1 and CDR2: DFQATT and SNEGSKA (reference sequence). CDR3 coding DNA: TGCAGTGCCGGACGGGGGCCGTCCCAGTACTTC. It encodes CSAGRGPSQYF.

The genes are TRBV5-1 and TRBJ2-3; 7 positions match TRBD2. Germline CDR1 SGHRS, CDR2 YFSETQ. Germline trimming cut 2 bases from V and 0 bases from J; bases unmatched to any gene: 6. The CDR3 length is 16 residues. CDR3 residues: CASSFSGETSTDTQYF. The CDR3 DNA reads as TGCGCCAGCAGCTTCAGCGGGGAGACTAGCACAGATACGCAGTATTTT.

V usage is TRBV4-1 and J usage is TRBJ2-3; TRBD2 aligns across 7 bases. This CDR3 has 17 amino acids. The ends lost 2 bases at V and 5 bases at J; junction bases unmatched: 13. Germline V CDR1 and CDR2: MGHRA, YSYEKL. CDR3: CASSQPYLAGEGDTQYF. The DNA of the CDR3 is TGCGCCAGCAGCCAACCCTACTTGGCGGGAGAGGGAGATACGCAGTATTTT.

The V call is TRBV9, the J call TRBJ2-1; D tentatively fits TRBD1 or TRBD2 (6 bases each). CDR1 is SGDLS and CDR2 is YYNGEE in the germline V gene. The CDR3 contains 15 residues. V lost 3 bases and J 4 bases, leaving 14 bases between the germline ends. DNA for the CDR3: TGTGCCAGCAGCGAGGGGGGAGTGGGTTACAATGAGCAGTTCTTC. This sequence encodes CASSEGGVGYNEQFF.

The sample holds a few counts of this clonotype. The rearrangement uses TRBV9 and TRBJ2-1; D remains unclear. Trimming removed 2 bases at V and 7 bases at J, with 7 bases between. Per the germline V gene, CDR1 is SGDLS and CDR2 is YYNGEE. The CDR3 is 12 amino acids. CDR3 coding DNA: TGTGCCAGCAGCGTGGAAGTGAATGAGCAGTTCTTC. Its protein product is CASSVEVNEQFF.

This clonotype was seen at least ten times. The chain employs TRBV20-1 and TRBJ2-2; D is unresolved. Trimming stripped 0 bases from V and 0 bases from J, with 14 bases between. CDR1 is DFQATT and CDR2 is SNEGSKA in the germline V gene (reference sequence). CDR3 length equals 17 residues. CDR3 sequence (DNA): TGCAGTGCTAGAGATCCCGCTAGACATACGAACACCGGGGAGCTGTTTTTT. Its translation: CSARDPARHTNTGELFF.

This clonotype was seen many times. The rearrangement uses TRBV6-2 or TRBV6-3 and TRBJ2-1; unclear D gene. Trimming removed 4 bases at V and 0 bases at J, with 10 bases between. The CDR3 is made up of 15 amino acids. The germline V gene has CDR1 MNHEY and CDR2 SVGEGT. This CDR3 is CASSSVENSYNEQFF. Written as DNA, the CDR3 is TGTGCCAGCAGTTCGGTGGAGAACTCCTACAATGAGCAGTTCTTC.

This clonotype appeared many times. The chain employs TRBV5-5 and TRBJ1-1; tentative D call: TRBD1 (5 bases). CDR3 size: 15 residues. CDR1 is SGHKS, CDR2 YYEKEE, per germline (reference sequence). V shed 7 bases and J shed 3 bases, with 19 bases lying between them. The DNA of the CDR3 is TGTGCCAGCCTCAACGAGGGACCCCTCTACACTGAAGCTTTCTTT. It codes for CASLNEGPLYTEAFF. The variable domain in full, completed from reference TRBV5-5 and TRBJ1-1, reads DAGVTQSPTHLIKTRGQQVTLRCSPISGHKSVSWYQQVLGQGPQFIFQYYEKEERGRGNFPDRFSARQFPNYSSELNVNALLLGDSALYLCASLNEGPLYTEAFFGQGTRLTVV.

This clonotype appeared many times. This chain connects TRBV12-3 or TRBV12-4 to TRBJ2-5; weak D call: TRBD2 (5 bases). The V end lost 6 bases, the J end lost 5 bases, and 13 bases lay between the germline ends. This CDR3 comprises 13 residues. CDR3 amino acids: CASSYTGFETQYF. The CDR3 DNA sequence: TGTGCCAGCAGCTATACGGGGTTCGAGACCCAGTACTTC.

There are many counts of this clonotype. This chain links TRBV5-4 with TRBJ2-3; 7 bases are a match to TRBD2. CDR3 length: 15 amino acids. CDR1 is SGHNT and CDR2 is YYREEE in the germline V gene (reference sequence). The ends lost 2 bases at V and 0 bases at J; junction bases unmatched: 3. The CDR3 loop reads CASSLGGSSTDTQYF. As DNA, the CDR3 is TGTGCCAGCAGCTTAGGCGGGAGTAGCACAGATACGCAGTATTTT.

The chain has TRBV11-2 and TRBJ1-5; D uncertain. The V gene lost 3 bases and the J gene lost 2 bases, with 8 bases spanning the gap. The germline V gene has CDR1 SGHAT and CDR2 FQNNGV. This CDR3 spans 14 amino acids. The CDR3 protein is CASSFGVGNQPQHF. The CDR3 nucleotides are TGTGCCAGCAGCTTCGGGGTAGGCAATCAGCCCCAGCATTTT.

This clonotype was recorded at least ten times. This chain connects TRBV3-1 to TRBJ2-3; D not resolved. V lost 3 bases and J 5 bases, leaving 12 bases between the germline ends. The CDR3 extends over 14 amino acids. The V gene's germline CDR1 is LGHDT and CDR2 YNNKEL (reference sequence). CDR3: CASSHRWVGDTQYF. The CDR3 DNA reads as TGTGCCAGCAGCCATAGGTGGGTCGGAGATACGCAGTATTTT.

Ten or more counts support this clonotype. CDR3 in amino acids: CASSSPTTGRQETQYF. The DNA for the CDR3 is TGCGCCAGCAGCTCCCCCACGACAGGGAGGCAAGAGACCCAGTACTTC. The J gene is TRBJ2-5, the V gene TRBV5-1; weak D call: TRBD1 (7 bases). CDR3 length equals 16 residues. The germline V and J ends were trimmed by 3 bases and 2 bases, with 17 bases remaining between them. Germline V gene lookup returns CDR1 SGHRS and CDR2 YFSETQ.

The chain uses TRBV20-1 and TRBJ2-1, with 11 bases aligning to TRBD2. J lost 5 bases, V lost 6 bases, and 6 bases had no gene match. Germline V gene lookup returns CDR1 DFQATT and CDR2 SNEGSKA (reference sequence). The CDR3 totals 14 residues. DNA of the CDR3: TGCAGTGCGTATAGCGGGGGGGGGGACAATGAGCAGTTCTTC. Amino acid sequence: CSAYSGGGDNEQFF.

In its sample, this clonotype was seen many times. This sequence joins TRBV7-9 and TRBJ2-3, with unresolved D. The V end lost 1 base, the J end lost 3 bases, and 17 bases lay between the germline ends. The germline gives CDR1 SEHNR, CDR2 FQNEAQ (reference sequence). The CDR3 is 17 residues long. CDR3 bases: TGTGCCAGCAGCTTAGATCACAGTCCATGGGCTACAGATACGCAGTATTTT. It codes for CASSLDHSPWATDTQYF.

This clonotype was seen at least ten times. The V gene is TRBV28, the J gene TRBJ1-2; the match to TRBD1 covers 7 bases. Germline V gene lookup returns CDR1 MDHEN and CDR2 SYDVKM. The CDR3 loop spans 15 amino acids. The J segment lost 2 bases and the V segment lost 1 base, leaving 4 bases of the junction unmatched. CDR3 DNA: TGTGCCAGCAGTTTATTGGGGACAGCGAACTATGGCTACACCTTC. It specifies CASSLLGTANYGYTF.

The chain couples TRBV6-2 or TRBV6-3 to TRBJ2-3, with D tentatively TRBD2 (5 bases). Germline assignment: CDR1 MNHEY and CDR2 SVGEGT. The CDR3 sequence is 17 residues long. V was trimmed by 4 bases and J by 2 bases, leaving 19 bases between them. DNA of the CDR3: TGTGCCAGCAGTTCACTACCTGACGCGGGCCACACAGATACGCAGTATTTT. Residues: CASSSLPDAGHTDTQYF.

This clonotype was found many times. The V and J genes are TRBV10-3 and TRBJ2-5, with a weak D call TRBD2 (6 bases). Trimming pared 3 bases from V and 0 bases from J, leaving 17 bases between. Germline V gene lookup returns CDR1 ENHRY and CDR2 SYGVKD. The CDR3 extends over 17 amino acids. CDR3: CAISDEVWEAYQETQYF. The CDR3, as DNA: TGTGCCATCAGTGACGAGGTGTGGGAGGCGTACCAAGAGACCCAGTACTTC.

This clonotype was counted between two and nine times. The chain links TRBV10-1 to TRBJ2-3; TRBD2 agrees at 10 bases. After removal of 6 bases from V and 1 base from J, the junction contained 4 bases not matched to a gene. CDR1 is WNHNN and CDR2 is SYGVQD in the germline V gene (reference sequence). The CDR3 totals 15 residues. CDR3 sequence (DNA): TGCGCCAGCAGGAAGGGGACTAGCGGCACAGATACGCAGTATTTT. It is translated as CASRKGTSGTDTQYF.

This clonotype was seen many times. V usage is TRBV5-1 and J usage is TRBJ2-7, with D unresolved. Trimming pared 2 bases from V and 3 bases from J, leaving 12 bases between. The germline CDR1 and CDR2 sequences are SGHRS and YFSETQ. The CDR3 spans 14 residues. As DNA, the CDR3 is TGCGCCAGCAGCTTATTAGGCACAGACTACGAGCAGTACTTC. Translated: CASSLLGTDYEQYF.

This clonotype has only a few counts. The CDR3 nucleotides are TGTGCCAGCAGTGGGACTAGCGGATACAATGAGCAGTTCTTC. It specifies CASSGTSGYNEQFF. This rearrangement joins TRBV6-2 or TRBV6-3 to TRBJ2-1; 11 bases map to TRBD2. CDR3 length: 14 residues. The germline CDR1 and CDR2 sequences are MNHEY and SVGEGT. V was clipped by 5 bases and J by 4 bases; unmatched bases: 1.

This chain connects TRBV5-1 to TRBJ1-6; 8 nucleotides line up with TRBD1. The CDR3 totals 18 residues. Looked up from germline, CDR1 is SGHRS and CDR2 is YFSETQ. J was trimmed by 0 bases and V by 0 bases; bases with no gene match: 5. The CDR3 DNA sequence: TGCGCCAGCAGCTTGGGGCGACAGGGGAGCTCCTATAATTCACCCCTCCACTTT. Its translation: CASSLGRQGSSYNSPLHF.

The chain links TRBV7-2 to TRBJ2-3; TRBD2 matches 14 bases. The germline V gene has CDR1 SGHTA and CDR2 FQGNSA. The V and J ends lost 5 bases and 0 bases, in that order; junction bases with no gene match: 7. This CDR3 comprises 18 residues. The CDR3 loop is CASSQTSGGAASTDTQYF. The CDR3 DNA sequence: TGTGCCAGCAGCCAGACTAGCGGGGGGGCCGCTAGCACAGATACGCAGTATTTT.

Only a few counts were recorded for this clonotype. The rearrangement links TRBV4-1 to TRBJ1-1; 9 bases fit TRBD1. With 3 bases clipped from V and 5 bases from J, the junction kept 7 bases outside the gene matches. This CDR3 is 15 amino acids long. Germline loops: CDR1 MGHRA, CDR2 YSYEKL. In DNA form, the CDR3 reads TGCGCCAGCAGCCAGCCGGACAGGGGCCGAACTGAAGCTTTCTTT. It yields the protein CASSQPDRGRTEAFF.

This clonotype has only a few counts. CDR3 nucleotides: TGTGCCAGCAGCTTAGCACCCCTAGCGGCCACCGGGGAGCTGTTTTTT. Translating gives CASSLAPLAATGELFF. The chain joins TRBV7-6 to TRBJ2-2, with 7 bases matching TRBD2. Germline CDR1 and CDR2: SGHVS and FNYEAQ. The length of the CDR3 is 16 residues. Trimming cost V 0 bases and J 4 bases; bases outside gene matches: 5.